A selection of T cell receptor beta chains follows, all from one sample in a study of CD8 T cells in ankylosing spondylitis. MiXCR, run by TCRdb on the 5' RACE reads, gives a single entry per CDR3 protein. The sample yields about 160,000 distinct CDR3 sequences, around 19% seen once. The sample taken for sequencing was blood, either unsorted or a sorted T cell fraction (not recorded which). The receptor source for this set is a male donor with ankylosing spondylitis or in good health (not recorded which). CDR3s include the opening cysteine and the closing phenylalanine or tryptophan. A D gene is named only where the DNA matches it firmly. For some rows the clone size is stated as once, few or many, or as a class when expanded; others skip it.

CDR3 protein,CDR3 DNA,D gene,clone size,V gene,J gene
CCARDLPGRTNEKLFF,TGCTGTGCTAGAGATCTGCCAGGGCGAACTAATGAAAAACTGTTTTTT,.,.,TRBV20-1,TRBJ1-4
CASSDRVRNIQYF,TGTGCCAGCAGTGACAGGGTCCGAAACATTCAGTACTTC,.,.,TRBV6-4,TRBJ2-4
CASGTSAYEQYF,TGTGCCAGCGGGACGTCCGCCTACGAGCAGTACTTC,.,many,TRBV12-3/TRBV12-4,TRBJ2-7
CASSYDRDTGELFF,TGCGCCAGCAGCTACGACAGGGACACCGGGGAGCTGTTTTTT,TRBD1,few,TRBV5-1,TRBJ2-2
CASSLSSGPDTQYF,TGTGCCAGCAGTTTATCTAGTGGACCAGATACGCAGTATTTT,.,many,TRBV27,TRBJ2-3
CASSYGTYEQYF,TGCGCCAGCAGCTACGGGACCTACGAGCAGTACTTC,.,many,TRBV5-1,TRBJ2-7
CASISGGANNEQFF,TGTGCCAGCATCTCGGGCGGGGCGAACAATGAGCAGTTCTTC,.,many,TRBV5-8,TRBJ2-1
CASSLGWGREAGNQETQYF,TGTGCCAGCAGTTTAGGGTGGGGGCGCGAAGCGGGTAACCAAGAGACCCAGTACTTC,.,.,TRBV27,TRBJ2-5
CASSTLLAIRQVTQYF,TGTGCCAGCAGTACCCTACTAGCGATTCGGCAGGTGACCCAGTACTTC,TRBD2,many,TRBV28,TRBJ2-5
CASSLIPGQTQYF,TGCGCCAGCAGCTTGATTCCGGGACAGACGCAGTATTTT,TRBD1,.,TRBV5-1,TRBJ2-3
CASTTSDNEQFF,TGTGCCAGCACTACTAGCGACAATGAGCAGTTCTTC,TRBD2,many,TRBV2,TRBJ2-1
CAGSLNRLDTQYF,TGTGCCGGCAGCTTAAATAGGTTAGATACGCAGTATTTT,.,.,TRBV7-8,TRBJ2-3
CSVEEVTPGLRYEQYF,TGCAGCGTTGAGGAGGTCACTCCGGGACTCCGCTACGAGCAGTACTTC,.,.,TRBV29-1,TRBJ2-7
CAWGRAGVYEQYF,TGTGCCTGGGGGAGAGCGGGAGTCTACGAGCAGTACTTC,TRBD2,.,TRBV30,TRBJ2-7
CASSYGKMNYGYTF,TGTGCCAGCAGTTACGGGAAGATGAACTATGGCTACACCTTC,.,.,TRBV6-5,TRBJ1-2
CASSFYDRDVKQYF,TGTGCCAGCAGCTTTTATGACAGGGATGTTAAGCAGTACTTC,TRBD1,few,TRBV7-9,TRBJ2-7
CSVEAAVPDTQYF,TGCAGCGTTGAAGCAGCGGTCCCAGATACGCAGTATTTT,.,many,TRBV29-1,TRBJ2-3
CSVLNTGELFF,TGCAGCGTCCTGAACACCGGGGAGCTGTTTTTT,.,many,TRBV29-1,TRBJ2-2
CATSIHGRASNQPQHF,TGTGCCACCAGTATCCACGGCAGGGCCAGCAATCAGCCCCAGCATTTT,.,.,TRBV15,TRBJ1-5
CASSLVEGGYTF,TGCGCCAGCAGCTTGGTGGAAGGTGGCTACACCTTC,.,many,TRBV5-1,TRBJ1-2
CASSLLGEQYF,TGTGCCAGCAGCTTGCTAGGCGAGCAGTACTTC,.,many,TRBV5-5,TRBJ2-7
CASSLVTSGGEQFF,TGTGCCAGCAGTTTAGTAACTAGCGGGGGTGAGCAGTTCTTC,TRBD2,.,TRBV28,TRBJ2-1
CASMRTSGLGNEQFF,TGTGCCAGCATGAGAACTAGCGGCCTCGGGAATGAGCAGTTCTTC,TRBD2,many,TRBV2,TRBJ2-1
CASSPNGGRQHF,TGTGCCAGCAGCCCGAATGGGGGAAGACAGCATTTT,.,few,TRBV3-1,TRBJ1-5
CASRAGYNEQFF,TGTGCCAGCAGAGCGGGATACAATGAGCAGTTCTTC,TRBD2,once,TRBV28,TRBJ2-1
CASSQSVPRGPGIEAFF,TGCGCCAGCAGCCAATCGGTCCCTCGTGGTCCGGGAATTGAAGCTTTCTTT,.,many,TRBV4-1,TRBJ1-1
CSVSGVAGDNHEQFF,TGCAGCGTTAGCGGGGTAGCGGGAGATAACCATGAGCAGTTCTTC,TRBD2,.,TRBV29-1,TRBJ2-1
CAISGRWGTEAFF,TGTGCCATCAGTGGCCGGTGGGGCACTGAAGCTTTCTTT,.,few,TRBV10-3,TRBJ1-1
CASTPGSVYTF,TGTGCCAGCACACCGGGAAGTGTCTACACCTTC,.,few,TRBV6-1,TRBJ1-2
CASSEPYRTFNSPLHF,TGTGCCAGCAGTGAACCGTACCGGACCTTTAATTCACCCCTCCACTTT,.,few,TRBV6-1,TRBJ1-6
CASSFPGLGKETQYF,TGTGCCAGCAGTTTTCCAGGGTTAGGGAAAGAGACCCAGTACTTC,.,many,TRBV6-5,TRBJ2-5
CASMRDTDTQYF,TGTGCCAGTATGAGGGACACAGATACGCAGTATTTT,.,.,TRBV19,TRBJ2-3
CASSSPSSYNEQFF,TGCGCCAGCAGCTCCCCGAGCTCCTACAATGAGCAGTTCTTC,.,many,TRBV5-1,TRBJ2-1
CASSLETGFGYTF,TGTGCCAGCAGCTTAGAGACAGGGTTTGGCTACACCTTC,TRBD1,few,TRBV7-2,TRBJ1-2
CASSFRLSYEQYF,TGCGCCAGCAGCTTTCGTCTCTCCTACGAGCAGTACTTC,.,many,TRBV5-1,TRBJ2-7
CASSQRTDSGANVLTF,TGTGCCAGCAGCCAGCGGACAGACTCTGGGGCCAACGTCCTGACTTTC,.,.,TRBV3-1,TRBJ2-6
CASTPLGAFSYNEQFF,TGTGCCAGCACTCCACTCGGGGCCTTCTCCTACAATGAGCAGTTCTTC,.,many,TRBV6-1,TRBJ2-1
CASRTGANEQFF,TGTGCCAGCAGAACAGGGGCGAATGAGCAGTTCTTC,TRBD1,once,TRBV27,TRBJ2-1
CASSSRDRDTDTIYF,TGCGCCAGCAGCTCCCGGGACAGGGACACGGACACCATATATTTT,TRBD1,.,TRBV5-1,TRBJ1-3
CASTIFRRGATDTQYF,TGCGCCAGCACTATCTTCAGACGGGGAGCCACAGATACGCAGTATTTT,.,many,TRBV5-1,TRBJ2-3
CASKVSGGPQFF,TGTGCCAGCAAGGTTAGCGGGGGCCCGCAGTTCTTC,TRBD2,.,TRBV28,TRBJ2-1
CASSGSGRTSTDTQYF,TGCGCCAGCAGCGGTAGCGGGAGGACCTCCACAGATACGCAGTATTTT,TRBD2,many,TRBV5-1,TRBJ2-3
CASSSTGLAPVSNTGELFF,TGTGCCAGCAGCTCCACGGGACTAGCACCCGTCTCGAACACCGGGGAGCTGTTTTTT,TRBD2,.,TRBV11-2,TRBJ2-2
CASSLRIGASTDTQYF,TGCGCCAGCAGTTTAAGGATCGGGGCCAGCACAGATACGCAGTATTTT,.,many,TRBV5-1,TRBJ2-3
CASSGSRSYEQYF,TGTGCCAGCTCTGGTAGTAGGTCCTACGAGCAGTACTTC,.,.,TRBV18,TRBJ2-7